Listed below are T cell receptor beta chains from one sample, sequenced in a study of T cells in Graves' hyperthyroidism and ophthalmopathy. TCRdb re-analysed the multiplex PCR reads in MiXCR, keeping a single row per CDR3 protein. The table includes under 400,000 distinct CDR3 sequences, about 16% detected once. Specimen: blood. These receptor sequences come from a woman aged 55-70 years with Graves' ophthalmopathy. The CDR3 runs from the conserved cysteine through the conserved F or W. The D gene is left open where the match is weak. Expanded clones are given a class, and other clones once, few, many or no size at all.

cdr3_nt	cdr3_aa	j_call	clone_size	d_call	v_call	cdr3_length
TGTGCCAGCAGCCAAGATCCTAGCGGGAGATTCGAGCAGTACTTC	CASSQDPSGRFEQYF	TRBJ2-7	many	TRBD2	TRBV3-1	15
TGTGCCTGGAGTAGGGGGACAGATACGCAGTATTTT	CAWSRGTDTQYF	TRBJ2-3	many	NA	TRBV30	12
TGTGCCAGCAGCTTAGTTGGGACTACGGCAACGGATACGCAGTATTTT	CASSLVGTTATDTQYF	TRBJ2-3	NA	TRBD2	TRBV7-6	16
TGTGCCAGCAGTGCCCGACTAGCGGGAGCGGAAGATACGCAGTATTTT	CASSARLAGAEDTQYF	TRBJ2-3	NA	TRBD2	TRBV5-1	16
TGTGCCAGCAGCTTAGATTTTGCGGCCGTCACTGGAAACACCATATATTTT	CASSLDFAAVTGNTIYF	TRBJ1-3	NA	NA	TRBV7-2	17
TGTGCCAGCAGCTTAGGGTCGGCCCAAAGTAATGAGCAGTTCTTC	CASSLGSAQSNEQFF	TRBJ2-1	many	NA	TRBV7-3	15
TGTGCCAGCAGCTTTGTCCCCGACTCCCACGAGCAGTACTTC	CASSFVPDSHEQYF	TRBJ2-7	many	NA	TRBV7-3	14
TGTGCTCGGGGTCTCCGGGACAGGGTCTACGAGCAGTACTTC	CARGLRDRVYEQYF	TRBJ2-7	NA	TRBD1	TRBV2	14
TGCAGGGGGGCAGGTCTAGGCTACACCTTC	CRGAGLGYTF	TRBJ1-2	NA	NA	TRBV20-1	10
TGTGCCAGCAGAAGCGGGAGGGCTCCGGGCGGAATTATCGAGACCCAGTACTTC	CASRSGRAPGGIIETQYF	TRBJ2-5	many	TRBD2	TRBV6-2/TRBV6-3	18
TGCGCCAGCAGCCAAGGAACTAGTACCGAGCAGTACTTC	CASSQGTSTEQYF	TRBJ2-7	NA	NA	TRBV11-2	13
TGTGCCAGCAGCCAAGCCGGGACAGGGGGTTTGAATACGCAGTATTTT	CASSQAGTGGLNTQYF	TRBJ2-3	NA	TRBD1	TRBV4-2	16
TGTGCCAGCAGCCCTCACCCAACTAGCACAGATACGCAGTATTTT	CASSPHPTSTDTQYF	TRBJ2-3	many	NA	TRBV7-3	15
TGTGCCACCAGTGATCCTACTAGCGGGAGGGCCTCTTACAATGAGCAGTTCTTC	CATSDPTSGRASYNEQFF	TRBJ2-1	many	TRBD2	TRBV24-1	18
TGTGCCAGCAGGACCGGGACAGGGGGTTCACCCCTCCACTTT	CASRTGTGGSPLHF	TRBJ1-6	many	TRBD1	TRBV28	14
TGTGCCAGCAGTAGAGATTACAATGAGCAGTTCTTC	CASSRDYNEQFF	TRBJ2-1	NA	NA	TRBV27	12
TGTGCCAGCAGCTTAATTGGGGGATCGAACACCGGGGAGCTGTTTTTT	CASSLIGGSNTGELFF	TRBJ2-2	few	NA	TRBV7-9	16
TGCGCCAGCAGCTTGGCTCGGCTTCAGGTGAAGGAGACCCAGTACTTC	CASSLARLQVKETQYF	TRBJ2-5	NA	NA	TRBV5-1	16
TGTGCCAGCAGCAGCAGACGGTTACTCTATGGCTACACCTTC	CASSSRRLLYGYTF	TRBJ1-2	few	NA	TRBV11-2	14
TGCAGTGCTAGCGAAGCCCCTAACTATGGCTACACCTTC	CSASEAPNYGYTF	TRBJ1-2	NA	NA	TRBV20-1	13
TGTGCCAGCTCACAGGGGACAGGGTCATATCGACAGCCCCAGCATTTT	CASSQGTGSYRQPQHF	TRBJ1-5	few	TRBD1	TRBV18	16
TGCAGTGCTAGCGCCCTCCCGACTAGCGGAGGATTGGACACCGGGGAGCTGTTTTTT	CSASALPTSGGLDTGELFF	TRBJ2-2	few	TRBD2	TRBV20-1	19
TGTGCCAGCAGCAAACAGGGGAATGGAAACACCATATATTTT	CASSKQGNGNTIYF	TRBJ1-3	many	TRBD1	TRBV12-3/TRBV12-4	14
TGCAGCGTTGTGTTACCCACTGGGGCCAACGTCCCGACTTTC	CSVVLPTGANVPTF	TRBJ2-6	NA	NA	TRBV29-1	14
TGTGCCAGCAGCTTAACGGGAGGGCAGGACGGGGAGCTGTTTTTT	CASSLTGGQDGELFF	TRBJ2-2	many	TRBD2	TRBV11-2	15
TGCGCCAGCAGCCAGATAGGGCTAGCGGAAAGCACAGATACGCAGTATTTT	CASSQIGLAESTDTQYF	TRBJ2-3	many	TRBD2	TRBV4-1	17
TGCGCCAGCAGCCCGAACAGGGGAAACCAAGAGACCCAGTACTTC	CASSPNRGNQETQYF	TRBJ2-5	many	TRBD1	TRBV5-1	15
TGTGCCAGCAGTTTCCCCAGCGGGAAAAACACAGATACGCAGTATTTT	CASSFPSGKNTDTQYF	TRBJ2-3	many	TRBD2	TRBV28	16
TGCGCCAGCAGCGCCGGGACAGGGGCGTACACCGGGGAGCTGTTTTTT	CASSAGTGAYTGELFF	TRBJ2-2	many	TRBD1	TRBV5-1	16
TGTGCCAGCAGCCTTGGAGGGTGGTACAATGAGCAGTTCTTC	CASSLGGWYNEQFF	TRBJ2-1	many	NA	TRBV14	14
TGTGCCAGCAGGACTAGCGGGAGAGGGCATGAGCAGTTCTTC	CASRTSGRGHEQFF	TRBJ2-1	NA	TRBD2	TRBV6-1	14
TGCAGTGCTAGGAGTAGGGTGGATCAGCCCCAGCATTTT	CSARSRVDQPQHF	TRBJ1-5	many	NA	TRBV20-1	13
TGTGCCCGACGTGGATATAACACCGGGGAGCTGTTTTTT	CARRGYNTGELFF	TRBJ2-2	many	NA	TRBV30	13
TGTGCCAGCAGTATAGGACAGGGAGAAGCTTTCTTT	CASSIGQGEAFF	TRBJ1-1	many	TRBD1	TRBV28	12
TGTGCCTGGAGTGGAGGAGCAACTAATGAAAAACTGTTTTTT	CAWSGGATNEKLFF	TRBJ1-4	many	NA	TRBV30	14
TGTGCCAGTAGTTCAAAGGGGGCGCCGAAAGAGACCCAGTACTTC	CASSSKGAPKETQYF	TRBJ2-5	few	TRBD1	TRBV19	15
TGCAGTGCTGCCTTAGCTGGACACAATGAGCAGTTCTTC	CSAALAGHNEQFF	TRBJ2-1	many	NA	TRBV20-1	13
TGCAGTGCTAGGGGGGCCGAAGAGACCCAGTACTTC	CSARGAEETQYF	TRBJ2-5	many	NA	TRBV20-1	12
TGTGCCACCAGTCCGGAAGACTATGGCTACACCTTC	CATSPEDYGYTF	TRBJ1-2	NA	NA	TRBV10-3	12
TGTGCCAGCAAGGGGACAGGGGGAAGCAATCAGCCCCAGCATTTT	CASKGTGGSNQPQHF	TRBJ1-5	NA	TRBD1	TRBV2	15
TGTGCCAGCAGTAGTAGCTCCTACAAGCAGTACTTC	CASSSSSYKQYF	TRBJ2-7	NA	NA	TRBV28	12
TGTGCCAGCAGCTTGTTTCAGAACATGAACACTGAAGCTTTCTTT	CASSLFQNMNTEAFF	TRBJ1-1	many	NA	TRBV5-8	15
TGTGCCAGCAGTGAATGGACTATAACATCCCAAGAGACCCAGTACTTC	CASSEWTITSQETQYF	TRBJ2-5	NA	NA	TRBV25-1	16
TGTGCCAGCAGCCAGGACGGCGCAGGCTACGAGCAGTACTTC	CASSQDGAGYEQYF	TRBJ2-7	many	NA	TRBV14	14
TGTGCCAGCAGGCAGACAGGGGGCTCGAACACCGGGGAGCTGTTTTTT	CASRQTGGSNTGELFF	TRBJ2-2	few	TRBD1	TRBV28	16